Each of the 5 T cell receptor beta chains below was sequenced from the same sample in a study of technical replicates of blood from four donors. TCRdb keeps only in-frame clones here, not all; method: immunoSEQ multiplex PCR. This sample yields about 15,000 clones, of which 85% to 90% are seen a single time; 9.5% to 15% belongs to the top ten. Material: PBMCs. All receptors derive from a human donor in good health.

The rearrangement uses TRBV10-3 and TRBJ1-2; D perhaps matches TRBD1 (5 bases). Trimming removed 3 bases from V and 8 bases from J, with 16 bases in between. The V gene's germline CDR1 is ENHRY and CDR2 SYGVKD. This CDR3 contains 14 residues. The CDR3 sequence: CAISEGLGRGGYTF. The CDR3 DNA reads TGTGCCATCAGTGAAGGACTCGGGCGGGGGGGCTACACCTTC.

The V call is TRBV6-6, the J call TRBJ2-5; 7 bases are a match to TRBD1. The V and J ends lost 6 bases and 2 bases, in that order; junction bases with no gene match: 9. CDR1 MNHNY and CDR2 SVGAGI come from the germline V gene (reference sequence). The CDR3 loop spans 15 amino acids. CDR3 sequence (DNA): TGTGCCAGCAGCCTATATCGCAGGGGGCAAGAGACCCAGTACTTC. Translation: CASSLYRRGQETQYF.

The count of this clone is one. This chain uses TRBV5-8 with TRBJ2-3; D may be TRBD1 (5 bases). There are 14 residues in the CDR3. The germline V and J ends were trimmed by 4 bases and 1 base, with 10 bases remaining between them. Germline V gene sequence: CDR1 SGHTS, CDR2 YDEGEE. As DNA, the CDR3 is TGTGCCAGCAGCATAGGACAAGGCACAGATACGCAGTATTTT. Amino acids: CASSIGQGTDTQYF.

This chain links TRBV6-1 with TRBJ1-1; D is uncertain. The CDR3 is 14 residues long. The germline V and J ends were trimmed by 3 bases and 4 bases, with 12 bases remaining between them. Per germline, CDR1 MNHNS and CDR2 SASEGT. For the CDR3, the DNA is TGTGCCAGCAGTGACCTCGGCCCGGGCACTGAAGCTTTCTTT. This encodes CASSDLGPGTEAFF.

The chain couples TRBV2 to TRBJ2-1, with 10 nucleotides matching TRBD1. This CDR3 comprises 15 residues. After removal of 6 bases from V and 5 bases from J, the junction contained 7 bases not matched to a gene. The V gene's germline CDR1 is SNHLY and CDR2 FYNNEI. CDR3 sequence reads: CASRTGQGTNNEQFF. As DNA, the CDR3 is TGTGCCAGCAGAACGGGACAGGGGACCAACAATGAGCAGTTCTTC.